This T cell receptor (beta chain) came from a study of blood T cell repertoires in COVID-19. Study-level background: Acute and convalescent COVID-19 specimens originated in the United States, Italy and Spain.

Assay used: immunoSEQ multiplex PCR; TCRdb lists only in-frame clones, some missing. Of more than 75,000 clones listed, approximately 80% were seen once; the top ten hold about 12%. The CDR3 is made up of 16 amino acids. The junction had 7 bases not matched to a gene; V was cut back by 3 bases and J by 4 bases. Germline CDR1 reads MNHNS; CDR2 reads SASEGT. Material for sequencing was peripheral blood. The sequence derives from a human donor in a cohort sampled during active COVID-19. J is TRBJ1-2 and V is TRBV6-1, with 11 positions matching TRBD1. The CDR3 nucleotides read TGTGCCAGCAGTGATAGAAAGGGGACAGGGGGCTATGGCTACACCTTC. As protein: CASSDRKGTGGYGYTF.